The entry below gives a single T cell receptor beta chain sequence along with its context. As yet, its antigen is unknown. CDR3 length: 14 residues. Germline CDR1 and CDR2: SGHRS and YFSETQ. V was cut by 5 bases and J by 5 bases, with 16 bases left in between. Molecular barcoding with unique molecular identifiers was used for the TCRbeta library. TCRdb re-analysed the PCR reads in MiXCR, keeping a single row per CDR3 protein. The table records hundreds of thousands of distinct CDR3 sequences, approximately 14% of them present only once. This sample was taken from a study of T-cell reconstitution after alpha-beta-depleted transplantation in children. Whole-study findings and limits: When one year had passed after transplant, most T-cell counts and diversity came from newly produced T cells. Roughly two months post-transplant, alpha-beta T cells reportedly originated from several hundred graft clones that had expanded. Where some patients showed high TCRbeta diversity at day 60, it came from recipient T cells and thymic progenitors that had survived.

Sample: PBMCs, taken before TCRalphabeta/CD19-depleted stem cell transplant. V is TRBV5-1 and J is TRBJ2-5, with a weak D call TRBD1 (6 bases). The source of this sequence is a girl aged 2 to 9 with congenital amegakaryocytic thrombocytopenia, due to receive a stem cell transplant. The CDR3 sequence is CASRHPTGLETQYF. In DNA form, the CDR3 reads TGCGCCAGCAGACACCCCACAGGGTTGGAGACCCAGTACTTC.